This section outlines one T cell receptor (beta chain) sequence together with its context. Its cognate antigen is unknown. This sample was taken from a study of cytomegalovirus exposure and HLA in healthy donors. Study-level findings and limits: Reports indicated that the classifier achieved high specificity and sensitivity in diagnosing cytomegalovirus status. Most TCR sequences were rare, but some public TCRs occurred in many donors. In vitro confirmation showed three CMV-associated chains to be CMV antigen specific.

J was trimmed by 3 bases and V by 11 bases; bases with no gene match: 7. CDR1 and CDR2 from the germline V gene are SNHLY and FYNNEI. CDR3 length: 12 amino acids. TCRdb keeps only in-frame clones here, not all; method: immunoSEQ multiplex PCR. The profile shows 60,000 to 85,000 clones, nearly 95% of them singletons. Specimen: PBMCs. The sequence was collected from a man aged 18 to 29 in good health and CMV-seropositive. The rearrangement uses TRBV2 and TRBJ2-7, with TRBD1 matching over 7 bases. This CDR3 is CAGRRQGYEQYF. The CDR3 coding sequence is TGTGCCGGTCGTAGACAGGGCTACGAGCAGTACTTC.